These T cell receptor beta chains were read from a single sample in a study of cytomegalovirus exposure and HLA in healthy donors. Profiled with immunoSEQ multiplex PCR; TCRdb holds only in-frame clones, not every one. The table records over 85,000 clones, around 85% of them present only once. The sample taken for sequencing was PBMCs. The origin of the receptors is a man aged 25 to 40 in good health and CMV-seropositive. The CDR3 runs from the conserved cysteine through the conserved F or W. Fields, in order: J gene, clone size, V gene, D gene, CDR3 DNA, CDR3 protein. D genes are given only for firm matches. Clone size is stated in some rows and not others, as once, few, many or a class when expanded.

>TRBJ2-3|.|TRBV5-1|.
TGCGCCAGCAGCTTGGGTAGCGAGGGAGATACGCAGTATTTT
CASSLGSEGDTQYF
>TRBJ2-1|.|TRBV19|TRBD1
TGTGCCAGTAGCCTGGACAGGGGGCTAGGTGGTGAGCAGTTCTTC
CASSLDRGLGGEQFF
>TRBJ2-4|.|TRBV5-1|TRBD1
TGCGCCAGCAGCTTAAGGGGACAGGGAGACATTCAGTACTTC
CASSLRGQGDIQYF
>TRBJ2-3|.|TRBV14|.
TGTGCCAGCAGCCACCTCACGAGGGGGGGCGCAGATACGCAGTATTTT
CASSHLTRGGADTQYF
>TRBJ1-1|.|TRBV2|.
TGTGCCAGCGCCGGTCGGGGGGTCACTGAAGCTTTCTTT
CASAGRGVTEAFF
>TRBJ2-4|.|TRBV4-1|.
TGCGCCAGCAGCCAAGTTCTTAGAGGCCGAAACATTCAGTACTTC
CASSQVLRGRNIQYF
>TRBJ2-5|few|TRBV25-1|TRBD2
TGTGCCAGCAGTGTAGCGGGGCAAGAGACCCAGTACTTC
CASSVAGQETQYF
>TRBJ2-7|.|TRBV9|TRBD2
TGTGCCAGCAGCGTCCAGGTGCTAGCGGGGTGGGACGAGCAGTACTTC
CASSVQVLAGWDEQYF
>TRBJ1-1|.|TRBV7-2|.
TGTGCCAGCAGCTTAGAACATATTAACACTGAAGCTTTCTTT
CASSLEHINTEAFF
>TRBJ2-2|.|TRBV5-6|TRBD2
TGTGCCAGCAGCTTGAGGTTACTAGCGGGGACCGGGGAGCTGTTTTTT
CASSLRLLAGTGELFF
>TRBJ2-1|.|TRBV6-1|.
TGTGCCAGCAGTGAACCCGGGGACAATGAGCAGTTCTTC
CASSEPGDNEQFF
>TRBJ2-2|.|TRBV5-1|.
TGCGCCAGCAGCTTGGCCTCACTGAACACCGGGGAGCTGTTTTTT
CASSLASLNTGELFF
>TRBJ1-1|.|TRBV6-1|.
TGTGCCAGCAGTGATTGGCAGGGGTACACTGAAGCTTTCTTT
CASSDWQGYTEAFF
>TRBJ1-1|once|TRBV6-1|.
TGTGCCAGCACCCGGGGGACCAATGAAGCTTTCTTT
CASTRGTNEAFF
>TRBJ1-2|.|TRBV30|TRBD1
TGTGCCTGGACCCGGGACAGGGGATTCTATGGCTACACCTTC
CAWTRDRGFYGYTF
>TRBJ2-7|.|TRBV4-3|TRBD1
TGCGCCAGCAGCCCTCATGTCATTTCAGGGACAGGGGTTACATACGAGCAGTACTTC
CASSPHVISGTGVTYEQYF
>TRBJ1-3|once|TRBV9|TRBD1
TGTGCCAGCAGCCCGAGTCTAGGACAGGCCCTCTCTGGAAACACCATATATTTT
CASSPSLGQALSGNTIYF
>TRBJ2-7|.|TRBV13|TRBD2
TGTGCCAGCAGCTTAAGGGCCCTAGCGGGGGGGCTCGAGCAGTACTTC
CASSLRALAGGLEQYF
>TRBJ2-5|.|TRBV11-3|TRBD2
TGTGCCAGCAGCCTCCGTACTAGCGGGGGACCCGGGGAGACCCAGTACTTC
CASSLRTSGGPGETQYF
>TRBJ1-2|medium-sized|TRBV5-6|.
TGTGCCAGCAGCTTTTCGGACTATGGCTACACCTTC
CASSFSDYGYTF
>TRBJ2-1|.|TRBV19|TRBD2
TGTGCCAGTAGCAACGGGGGGGCCTACAATGAGCAGTTCTTC
CASSNGGAYNEQFF
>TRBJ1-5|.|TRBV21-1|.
TGTGCCAGCAGCAAAACGGACAGGGATCAGCCCCAGCATTTT
CASSKTDRDQPQHF
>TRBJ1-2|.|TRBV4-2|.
TGTGCCAGCAGCCAAGAGTGGGGGGGCGACGGCTATGGCTACACCTTC
CASSQEWGGDGYGYTF
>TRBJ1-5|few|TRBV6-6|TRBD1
TGTGCCAGCAGCGAGACAGGGGCGGCGGATCAGCCCCAGCATTTT
CASSETGAADQPQHF
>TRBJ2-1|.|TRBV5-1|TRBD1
TGCGCCAGCAGCTGGACAGGGGGCGGGGAGCAGTTCTTC
CASSWTGGGEQFF
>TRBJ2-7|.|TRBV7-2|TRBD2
TGTGCCAGCACCACGTGGACTAGCGGGGGTTACGAGCAGTACTTC
CASTTWTSGGYEQYF
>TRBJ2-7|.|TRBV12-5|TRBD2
TGTGCTAGTGCACGCGGCGGGGGACTCCTTTCCTACGAGCAGTACTTC
CASARGGGLLSYEQYF
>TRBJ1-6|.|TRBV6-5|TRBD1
TGTGCCAGCAGTCAACAGGGGTATTCACCCCTCCACTTT
CASSQQGYSPLHF
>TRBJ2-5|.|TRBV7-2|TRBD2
TGTGCCAGCAGCGCCGGACTAGCGGGGGGGCCTGAGGAGACCCAGTACTTC
CASSAGLAGGPEETQYF
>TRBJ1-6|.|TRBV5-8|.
TGTGCCAGCAGCTTGGCACAGGGAAATTCACCCCTCCACTTT
CASSLAQGNSPLHF
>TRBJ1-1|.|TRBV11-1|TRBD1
TGTGCCAGCAGCTTCGCCAGGGGGCGTCGGACTGAAGCTTTCTTT
CASSFARGRRTEAFF
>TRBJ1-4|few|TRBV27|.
TGTGCCAGCAGTTTATCGGAGACTGCAACTAATGAAAAACTGTTTTTT
CASSLSETATNEKLFF
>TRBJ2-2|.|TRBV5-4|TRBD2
TGTGCCAGCAGCAAAGGGGCAAGCGGGGGGAACACCGGGGAGCTGTTTTTT
CASSKGASGGNTGELFF
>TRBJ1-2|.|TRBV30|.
TGTGCCTCGAGGCGGGGGGCCGGGTATGGCTACACCTTC
CASRRGAGYGYTF
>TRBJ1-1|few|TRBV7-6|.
TGTGCCAGCAGCCAGGGTCCGGGGAACACTGAAGCTTTCTTT
CASSQGPGNTEAFF
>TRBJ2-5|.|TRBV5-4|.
TGTGCTAGCAGTATGGACAGACAAGAGACCCAGTACTTC
CASSMDRQETQYF